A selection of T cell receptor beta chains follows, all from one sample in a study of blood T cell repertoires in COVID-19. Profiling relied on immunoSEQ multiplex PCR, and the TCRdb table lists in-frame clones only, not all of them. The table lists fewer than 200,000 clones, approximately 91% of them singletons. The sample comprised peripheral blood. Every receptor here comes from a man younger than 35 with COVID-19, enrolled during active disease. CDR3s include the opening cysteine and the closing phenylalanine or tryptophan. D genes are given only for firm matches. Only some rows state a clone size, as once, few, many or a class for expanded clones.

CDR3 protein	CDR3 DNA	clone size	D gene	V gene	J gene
CASSRGQGFYNEQFF	TGTGCCAGCAGCAGGGGACAGGGCTTCTACAATGAGCAGTTCTTC	-	TRBD1	TRBV5-4	TRBJ2-1
CASTEGPGGHYEQYF	TGTGCCAGCACCGAAGGCCCGGGAGGCCACTACGAGCAGTACTTC	-	TRBD2	TRBV6-5	TRBJ2-7
CASSRTGSRDTQYF	TGTGCCAGCAGCCGGACAGGGAGTAGGGATACGCAGTATTTT	-	TRBD1	TRBV5-4	TRBJ2-3
CASSTGDRGYEQYF	TGTGCCAGTAGTACCGGGGACAGGGGATACGAGCAGTACTTC	few	TRBD1	TRBV19	TRBJ2-7
CASSGGTGYTGELFF	TGTGCCAGCAGTGGTGGGACAGGGTACACCGGGGAGCTGTTTTTT	-	TRBD1	TRBV2	TRBJ2-2
CASSPGLAGGEQYF	TGTGCCAGCTCACCCGGGCTAGCGGGTGGCGAGCAGTACTTC	-	TRBD2	TRBV18	TRBJ2-7
CASSLETAAYGYTF	TGTGCCAGCAGCTTAGAGACAGCTGCCTATGGCTACACCTTC	-	-	TRBV7-2	TRBJ1-2
CASSLELMNTEAFF	TGTGCCAGCAGCTTGGAACTGATGAACACTGAAGCTTTCTTT	-	-	TRBV5-4	TRBJ1-1
CASSLRGQGATDTQYF	TGTGCCAGCAGCTTACGGGGACAGGGGGCTACAGATACGCAGTATTTT	-	TRBD1	TRBV7-9	TRBJ2-3
CASSVGQGILTDTQYF	TGTGCCAGCAGCGTAGGACAGGGAATCTTGACAGATACGCAGTATTTT	-	TRBD1	TRBV9	TRBJ2-3
CASSLQGAGYEQYF	TGTGCCAGCTCACTACAGGGGGCGGGCTACGAGCAGTACTTC	once	TRBD1	TRBV18	TRBJ2-7
CASSSAGPNYGYTF	TGTGCCAGCAGCTCGGCAGGGCCTAACTATGGCTACACCTTC	-	-	TRBV5-5	TRBJ1-2
CASRLGGGASSYNEQFF	TGTGCCAGCAGACTAGGGGGCGGGGCAAGCTCCTACAATGAGCAGTTCTTC	-	-	TRBV27	TRBJ2-1
CASSLPGENTEAFF	TGTGCCAGCAGCTTACCGGGGGAGAACACTGAAGCTTTCTTT	-	-	TRBV7-2	TRBJ1-1
CASSGVAARETQYF	TGTGCCAGCAGCGGCGTAGCGGCCCGGGAGACCCAGTACTTC	-	-	TRBV9	TRBJ2-5
CASSQVREGNYEQYF	TGCGCCAGCAGCCAAGTTAGGGAGGGGAACTACGAGCAGTACTTC	-	TRBD2	TRBV4-3	TRBJ2-7
CASSRGQGAINSPLHF	TGTGCCAGCAGTCGCGGACAGGGGGCCATAAATTCACCCCTCCACTTT	few	TRBD1	TRBV27	TRBJ1-6
CASSGTSSYEQYF	TGTGCCAGTTCCGGGACAAGCTCCTACGAGCAGTACTTC	-	-	TRBV19	TRBJ2-7
CASSQPQWGTGVTGELFF	TGTGCCAGCAGCCAACCCCAATGGGGGACAGGGGTCACCGGGGAGCTGTTTTTT	-	TRBD1	TRBV4-2	TRBJ2-2
CASSFGPGTVSPYEQYF	TGTGCCAGCAGTTTTGGGCCCGGGACAGTGTCCCCCTACGAGCAGTACTTC	-	TRBD1	TRBV27	TRBJ2-7
CATSRDPGQGGKRTEAFF	TGTGCCACCAGCAGGGATCCGGGACAGGGGGGAAAGAGAACTGAAGCTTTCTTT	-	TRBD1	TRBV15	TRBJ1-1
CASSLAGRQDNEQFF	TGTGCCAGCAGCTTAGCGGGACGACAGGACAATGAGCAGTTCTTC	-	-	TRBV7-2	TRBJ2-1
CASSAPLLAGDPGELFF	TGCGCCAGCAGTGCCCCCCTACTAGCGGGAGACCCCGGGGAGCTGTTTTTT	-	TRBD2	TRBV10-2	TRBJ2-2
CASRLNIPGQGNSPLHF	TGTGCAAGTCGCTTAAACATTCCGGGACAGGGTAATTCACCCCTCCACTTT	-	-	TRBV12-2	TRBJ1-6
CASSIQGAGYEQYF	TGTGCCAGCAGTATACAGGGGGCTGGCTACGAGCAGTACTTC	-	TRBD1	TRBV6-6	TRBJ2-7
CASSQAPAGGGGETQYF	TGCGCCAGCAGCCAAGCGCCGGCGGGAGGTGGGGGAGAGACCCAGTACTTC	-	TRBD2	TRBV4-1	TRBJ2-5